The 32 T cell receptor beta chains in this list originate from one sample, sequenced in a study of PD-1 blockade in classical Hodgkin lymphoma. All patients experienced relapse after autologous stem cell transplantation, and brentuximab vedotin exposure was variable. Some clones are missing from TCRdb's copy, which holds only in-frame ones; the method was immunoSEQ multiplex PCR. The sample has some 23,000 clones, 69% seen once. Material: peripheral blood mononuclear cells (PBMCs), obtained at baseline. The receptors stem from a human donor with classical Hodgkin lymphoma.

This sequence joins TRBV10-2 and TRBJ1-2; a weak D match, TRBD1 (5 bases). CDR3 length: 14 amino acids. Germline-derived CDR1 and CDR2 are WSHSY and SAAADI. V was pared by 5 bases and J by 4 bases, with 14 bases between. This CDR3 reads CASSINPGLYGYTF. CDR3 DNA: TGCGCCAGCAGTATAAATCCAGGGCTCTATGGCTACACCTTC.

The rearrangement uses TRBV18 and TRBJ2-2; unclear D gene. Per the germline V gene, CDR1 is KGHSH and CDR2 is LQKENI. Trimming took off 3 bases at V and 4 bases at J, with 6 bases between the two ends. CDR3 size: 13 residues. This CDR3 is CASSPLVTGELFF. The CDR3 nucleotides read TGTGCCAGCTCACCGTTGGTCACCGGGGAGCTGTTTTTT.

The chain employs TRBV7-8 and TRBJ2-5; D is unclear. The CDR3 is 15 amino acids. In germline, CDR1 is SGHVS, CDR2 FQNEAQ. Trimming left V 5 bases short and J 5 bases short, with 18 bases between. In nucleotides, the CDR3 is TGTGCCAGCAGCCCCCCGGCAGGAAGGTTGGAGACCCAGTACTTC. Its protein is CASSPPAGRLETQYF.

The chain couples TRBV25-1 to TRBJ2-1; D uncertain. CDR1 is MGHDK and CDR2 is SYGVNS in the germline V gene. This CDR3 contains 11 residues. V lost 1 base and J lost 8, with 3 bases in between. In DNA, the CDR3 is TGTGCCAGCAGTGAATTCTATGAGCAGTTCTTC. This sequence encodes CASSEFYEQFF. The variable domain in full, completed from reference TRBV25-1 and TRBJ2-1, reads EADIYQTPRYLVIGTGKKITLECSQTMGHDKMYWYQQDPGMELHLIHYSYGVNSTEKGDLSSESTVSRIRTEHFPLTLESARPSHTSQYLCASSEFYEQFFGPGTRLTVL.

In its sample, this clone was seen a few times. V and J are TRBV28 and TRBJ1-4; D gene ambiguous. Looked up from germline, CDR1 is MDHEN and CDR2 is SYDVKM. The CDR3 is 14 residues long. The V gene lost 6 bases and the J gene lost 0 bases, with 8 bases spanning the gap. CDR3 nucleotide sequence: TGTGCCAGCAGCCCTTATGCAACTAATGAAAAACTGTTTTTT. As protein: CASSPYATNEKLFF.

V and J are TRBV2 and TRBJ2-5; D may be TRBD2 (5 bases). The ends were cut back, 3 bases at V and 9 bases at J, with 17 bases in the middle. The CDR3 has 14 amino acids. CDR1 SNHLY and CDR2 FYNNEI come from the germline V gene. CDR3 loop: CASSDRVATEAQYF. The CDR3 DNA is TGTGCCAGCAGTGATAGGGTAGCGACGGAGGCCCAGTACTTC. The full variable domain, with the rest looked up from reference TRBV2 and TRBJ2-5, is EPEVTQTPSHQVTQMGQEVILRCVPISNHLYFYWYRQILGQKVEFLVSFYNNEISEKSEIFDDQFSVERPDGSNFTLKIRSTKLEDSAMYFCASSDRVATEAQYFGPGTRLLVL.

In nucleotides, the CDR3 is TGTGCCATCAGTGAGTGGGACCAGCCCCCCTACGAGCAGTACTTC. Amino acids: CAISEWDQPPYEQYF. The chain recombines TRBV10-3 with TRBJ2-5, with D perhaps being TRBD1 or TRBD2 (5 bases each). The J call could be wrong; TRBJ2-7 is a better fit for the DNA end. Germline V CDR1 and CDR2: ENHRY, SYGVKD. CDR3 length equals 15 residues.

As regards this clone: No DNA is shown, since the ends of the CDR3 on it are uncertain; the CDR3 is the one TCRdb lists. The rearrangement links TRBV27 to TRBJ2-2; TRBD2 is the table's D call, not checked against the DNA. The length of the CDR3 is 16 amino acids, counting both ends. The germline V gene encodes CDR1 MNHEY and CDR2 SMNVEV (reference sequence). The CDR3 protein is CASSFLETQNTGELFF.

A note on this clone: This specimen includes other DNA sequences encoding the same CDR3. The rearrangement links TRBV4-2 to TRBJ2-1; 14 bases fit TRBD2. CDR1 is LGHNA, CDR2 YNFKEQ, per germline. The V segment lost 4 bases and the J segment 7 bases; nucleotides outside the gene matches: 3. The CDR3 sequence is 15 residues long. The CDR3 bases are TGTGCCAGCAGCCCAGGACTAGCGGGGGGAAATGAGCAGTTCTTC. Translation: CASSPGLAGGNEQFF.

The chain has TRBV7-6 and TRBJ2-3; 9 bases are shared with TRBD1. The CDR3 runs 16 residues. The V segment lost 1 base and the J segment 2 bases; nucleotides outside the gene matches: 4. From germline, CDR1 is SGHVS and CDR2 FNYEAQ. CDR3 protein: CASSLVGTGITDTQYF. In nucleotides, the CDR3 is TGTGCCAGCAGCTTAGTTGGGACAGGGATCACAGATACGCAGTATTTT. The full variable domain, its missing parts supplied by reference TRBV7-6 and TRBJ2-3, is GAGVSQSPRYKVTKRGQDVALRCDPISGHVSLYWYRQALGQGPEFLTYFNYEAQQDKSGLPNDRFSAERPEGSISTLTIQRTEQRDSAMYRCASSLVGTGITDTQYFGPGTRLTVL.

This clone was counted only a few times. The V gene is TRBV19, the J gene TRBJ2-7; D possibly uses TRBD1 or TRBD2 (5 bases each). V shed 3 bases and J shed 3 bases, with 15 bases lying between them. The V gene's germline CDR1 is LNHDA and CDR2 SQIVND (reference sequence). The CDR3 consists of 15 residues. CDR3 sequence: CASSISAGRVYEQYF. CDR3 in DNA: TGTGCCAGTAGTATCTCAGCAGGGAGAGTCTACGAGCAGTACTTC.

The genes are TRBV5-6 and TRBJ1-2; 9 nucleotides align to TRBD1. CDR1 SGHDT and CDR2 YYEEEE come from the germline V gene. With 5 bases clipped from V and 3 bases from J, the junction kept 2 bases outside the gene matches. This CDR3 is 13 amino acids long. DNA of the CDR3: TGTGCCAGCAGTTGGACAGGGGACTATGGCTACACCTTC. Its translation: CASSWTGDYGYTF.

In its sample, this clone was seen a few times. The V call is TRBV7-6, the J call TRBJ1-1; the D gene is possibly TRBD1 (5 bases). The germline gives CDR1 SGHVS, CDR2 FNYEAQ. Trimming took 4 bases from V and 0 from J, leaving 21 bases between them. The CDR3 is 18 amino acids. The CDR3 sequence: CASSSPGQASKMNTEAFF. In nucleotides, the CDR3 is TGTGCCAGCAGCTCCCCGGGGCAGGCGTCAAAGATGAACACTGAAGCTTTCTTT.

This clone has a handful of counts. The rearrangement joins TRBV4-3 to TRBJ1-2; TRBD1 aligns across 8 bases. The V gene end was trimmed by 0 bases and the J gene end by 0 bases; junction bases not matched to a gene: 9. The CDR3 covers 18 residues. Per the germline V gene, CDR1 is LGHNA and CDR2 is YSLEER. The CDR3 loop is CASSQDRAGTGANYGYTF. CDR3 DNA sequence: TGCGCCAGCAGCCAAGATCGGGCCGGGACAGGAGCTAACTATGGCTACACCTTC.

The chain's CDR3 is CASSKQGPNQPQHF. CDR3 nucleotide sequence: TGTGCCAGCAGCAAACAGGGCCCAAATCAGCCCCAGCATTTT. The genes are TRBV6-5 and TRBJ1-5; the D gene is possibly TRBD1 (6 bases). Germline CDR1 and CDR2: MNHEY and SVGAGI. V was cut by 6 bases and J by 4 bases, with 13 bases left in between. The length of the CDR3 is 14 residues.

This clone has only a few counts. The J gene is TRBJ1-6, the V gene TRBV30; 7 bases align to TRBD1. The CDR3 runs to 18 residues. CDR1 and CDR2 (germline): GTSNPN, SVGIG (reference sequence). The V segment lost 3 bases and the J segment 0 bases; nucleotides outside the gene matches: 11. The CDR3 protein is CAWRNRGLQSSYNSPLHF. The CDR3 DNA reads TGTGCCTGGAGAAACAGGGGACTCCAAAGCTCCTATAATTCACCCCTCCACTTT.

The rearrangement joins TRBV11-2 to TRBJ2-1; 12 positions agree with TRBD2. The germline V gene encodes CDR1 SGHAT and CDR2 FQNNGV. The CDR3 totals 16 residues. Unmatched junction bases numbered 1, after V lost 1 base and J lost 3 bases. The CDR3 coding sequence is TGTGCCAGCAGCTTAGGGACTAGCGGGGTCTACAATGAGCAGTTCTTC. This gives the protein CASSLGTSGVYNEQFF.

Comment on this clone: The missing conserved phenylalanine or tryptophan at the end of this CDR3 makes a read error likely. The CDR3 region has the DNA TGTGCCAGCTCAGATTATAGCAATCAGCCCCAGCATCTT. As protein: CASSDYSNQPQHL. This sequence joins TRBV6-1 and TRBJ1-5; D ambiguous. CDR3 size: 13 residues. Trimming took 8 bases from V and 0 from J, leaving 8 bases between them. Germline V CDR1 and CDR2: MNHNS, SASEGT.

This clone has only a few counts. CDR3 loop: CASSFSVRGLLPNYGYTF. CDR3 nucleotides: TGTGCCAGCAGCTTTTCGGTGCGAGGGTTGCTCCCCAACTATGGCTACACCTTC. This chain joins TRBV7-8 and TRBJ1-2; no reliable D call. Germline CDR1 is SGHVS and CDR2 is FQNEAQ. V lost 3 bases, J lost 2 bases, and 22 bases lay in between. CDR3 size: 18 residues.

The chain combines TRBV19 with TRBJ2-5, with a weak D call TRBD2 (5 bases). V gave up 1 base and J gave up 0 bases, with 15 bases separating them. Germline CDR1 reads LNHDA; CDR2 reads SQIVND (reference sequence). CDR3 length: 17 amino acids. This CDR3 reads CASSIGWMRDYQETQYF. Written as DNA, the CDR3 is TGTGCCAGTAGTATAGGCTGGATGAGGGATTACCAAGAGACCCAGTACTTC. The complete variable domain, with remaining parts taken from reference TRBV19 and TRBJ2-5, reads DGGITQSPKYLFRKEGQNVTLSCEQNLNHDAMYWYRQDPGQGLRLIYYSQIVNDFQKGDIAEGYSVSREKKESFPLTVTSAQKNPTAFYLCASSIGWMRDYQETQYFGPGTRLLVL.

This chain connects TRBV11-1 to TRBJ1-2, with 7 bases lining up with TRBD1. CDR1 SGHAT and CDR2 FQDESV come from the germline V gene (reference sequence). V dropped 1 base and J dropped 9; count of bases not matched to a gene: 2. CDR3 size: 12 residues. Here the CDR3 DNA reads TGTGCCAGCAGCTTAGAGGGGGCTAGCTACACCTTC. Translated, it gives CASSLEGASYTF.

The chain recombines TRBV13 with TRBJ2-3, with a weak D call TRBD2 (5 bases). The CDR3 consists of 16 residues. CDR1 and CDR2 from the germline V gene are PRHDT and FYEKMQ (reference sequence). The V end was cut by 4 bases, the J end by 4 bases, with 18 bases between. The CDR3 sequence is CASSSITEPGSDTQYF. CDR3 bases: TGTGCCAGCAGCTCAATCACTGAACCGGGATCAGATACGCAGTATTTT.

By proportion, this clone is medium-sized. The gene calls are TRBV7-9 and TRBJ1-2, with D perhaps matching TRBD1 (5 bases). Germline V gene data show CDR1 as SEHNR and CDR2 as FQNEAQ (reference sequence). Trimming stripped 1 base from V and 5 bases from J, with 11 bases between. CDR3 length: 14 amino acids. The DNA for the CDR3 is TGTGCCAGCAGCTTAGGGGGCACGCGGTATGGCTACACCTTC. The encoded protein is CASSLGGTRYGYTF.

The chain couples TRBV7-9 to TRBJ1-4; D might be TRBD1 (6 bases). The CDR3 extends over 14 amino acids. Germline V gives CDR1 SEHNR, CDR2 FQNEAQ (reference sequence). With 2 bases removed from V and 8 bases from J, the gap between germline ends came to 12 bases. The CDR3: CASSLRRTAEKLFF. CDR3 nucleotides: TGTGCCAGCAGCTTACGGCGGACAGCAGAAAAACTGTTTTTT.

This chain uses TRBV10-3 with TRBJ1-1; a possible D gene is TRBD1 (6 bases). Trimming took 0 bases from V and 2 from J, leaving 13 bases between them. CDR3 length equals 16 residues. Looked up from germline, CDR1 is ENHRY and CDR2 is SYGVKD. In DNA form, the CDR3 reads TGTGCCATCAGTGAGTCAGTTTGGGGGGGCAACACTGAAGCTTTCTTT. Amino acids: CAISESVWGGNTEAFF.

The rearrangement joins TRBV18 to TRBJ2-7; D call uncertain. V dropped 4 bases and J dropped 6 bases, with 13 bases sitting between them. The germline CDR1 and CDR2 sequences are KGHSH and LQKENI. This CDR3 has 13 residues. The CDR3: CASSRIPLSEQYF. The CDR3, as DNA: TGTGCCAGCTCACGAATCCCCTTGAGCGAGCAGTACTTC.

V is TRBV18 and J is TRBJ2-2; D remains unclear. Germline CDR1 KGHSH, CDR2 LQKENI. This CDR3 spans 13 amino acids. Trimming shortened V by 2 bases and J by 5 bases, and 6 bases separated the two germline ends. CDR3 residues: CASSPSGTGELFF. CDR3 nucleotides: TGTGCCAGCTCACCATCTGGGACCGGGGAGCTGTTTTTT.

The CDR3 sequence: CASSLGGQYSNQPQHF. The CDR3 DNA reads TGTGCCAGCAGTTTAGGGGGACAGTATAGCAATCAGCCCCAGCATTTT. The chain carries TRBV27 and TRBJ1-5; TRBD1 matches at 7 bases. The CDR3 is 16 residues long. V was clipped by 2 bases and J by 0 bases; unmatched bases: 4. CDR1 MNHEY and CDR2 SMNVEV come from the germline V gene (reference sequence).

This sequence joins TRBV10-3 and TRBJ2-5; weak D call: TRBD2 (6 bases). CDR1 ENHRY and CDR2 SYGVKD come from the germline V gene. V was pared by 4 bases and J by 1 base, with 19 bases between. This CDR3 contains 17 residues. The CDR3 spells CAISGAGGDFSQETQYF. Written as DNA, the CDR3 is TGTGCCATCAGTGGGGCAGGAGGGGACTTCAGCCAAGAGACCCAGTACTTC.

There are a few counts of this clone. V and J are TRBV10-2 and TRBJ2-3; perhaps TRBD2 as D (5 bases). The CDR3 runs 17 residues. CDR1 and CDR2 from the germline V gene are WSHSY and SAAADI. Trimming took 2 bases from V and 2 from J, leaving 17 bases between them. CDR3 sequence (DNA): TGCGCCAGCAGTGAGCGGGATTCTAGGCCCCACACAGATACGCAGTATTTT. Amino acids: CASSERDSRPHTDTQYF.

The V and J genes are TRBV6-5 and TRBJ1-1; D is unclear. Germline V CDR1 and CDR2: MNHEY, SVGAGI. Deletions cut 0 bases from V and 4 bases from J, with 6 bases between. The CDR3 has 13 amino acids. Written as DNA, the CDR3 is TGTGCCAGCAGTTACTCCGGTACCACTGAAGCTTTCTTT. Amino acids: CASSYSGTTEAFF.

This clone occurred a few times. This chain joins TRBV29-1 and TRBJ1-2; no definite D call. Per germline, CDR1 SQVTM and CDR2 ANQGSEA. V was cut by 6 bases and J by 7 bases, with 12 bases left in between. The CDR3 covers 11 residues. In DNA form, the CDR3 reads TGCAGCGTCCTACCCGGAGTTGGCTACACCTTC. The encoded protein is CSVLPGVGYTF.